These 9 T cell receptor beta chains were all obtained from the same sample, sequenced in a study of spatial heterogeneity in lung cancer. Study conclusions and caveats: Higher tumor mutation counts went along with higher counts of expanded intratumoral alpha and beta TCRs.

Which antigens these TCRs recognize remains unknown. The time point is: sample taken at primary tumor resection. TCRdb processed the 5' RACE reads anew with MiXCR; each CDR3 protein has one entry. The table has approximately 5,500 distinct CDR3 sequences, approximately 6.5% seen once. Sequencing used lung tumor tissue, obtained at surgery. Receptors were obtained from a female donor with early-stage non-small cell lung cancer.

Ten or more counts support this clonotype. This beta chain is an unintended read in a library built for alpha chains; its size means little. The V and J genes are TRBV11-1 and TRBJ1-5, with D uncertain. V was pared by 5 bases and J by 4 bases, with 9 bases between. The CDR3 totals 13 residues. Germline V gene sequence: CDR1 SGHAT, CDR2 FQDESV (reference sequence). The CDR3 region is CASSPTWNQPQHF. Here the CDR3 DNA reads TGTGCCAGCAGCCCAACATGGAATCAGCCCCAGCATTTT.

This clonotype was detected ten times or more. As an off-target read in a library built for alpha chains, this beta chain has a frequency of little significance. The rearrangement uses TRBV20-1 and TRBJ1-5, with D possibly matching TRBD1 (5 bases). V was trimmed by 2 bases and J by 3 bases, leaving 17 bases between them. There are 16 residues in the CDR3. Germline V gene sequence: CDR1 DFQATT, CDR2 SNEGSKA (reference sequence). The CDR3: CSARLGGGMDNQPQHF. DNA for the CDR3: TGCAGTGCTAGACTTGGGGGGGGAATGGACAATCAGCCCCAGCATTTT.

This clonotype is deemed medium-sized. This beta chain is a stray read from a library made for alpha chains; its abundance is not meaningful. CDR3 amino acids: CASSSLEDTQYV. The CDR3 DNA reads TGTGCCAGTAGTTCCCTGGAGGACACGCAGTACGTC. The rearrangement uses TRBV19 and TRBJ2-7; D is possibly TRBD1 or TRBD2 (5 bases each). Trimming removed 5 bases at V and 9 bases at J, with 14 bases between. Germline V gene sequence: CDR1 LNHDA, CDR2 SQIVND (reference sequence). The CDR3 totals 12 residues.

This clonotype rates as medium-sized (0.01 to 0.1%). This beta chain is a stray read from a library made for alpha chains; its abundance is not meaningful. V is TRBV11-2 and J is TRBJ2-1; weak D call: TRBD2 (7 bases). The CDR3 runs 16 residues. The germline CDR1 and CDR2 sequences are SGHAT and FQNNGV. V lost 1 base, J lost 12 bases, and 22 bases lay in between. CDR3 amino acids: CASSLVSAGQARGQFF. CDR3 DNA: TGTGCCAGCAGCTTAGTCTCAGCGGGACAAGCCCGGGGGCAGTTCTTC.

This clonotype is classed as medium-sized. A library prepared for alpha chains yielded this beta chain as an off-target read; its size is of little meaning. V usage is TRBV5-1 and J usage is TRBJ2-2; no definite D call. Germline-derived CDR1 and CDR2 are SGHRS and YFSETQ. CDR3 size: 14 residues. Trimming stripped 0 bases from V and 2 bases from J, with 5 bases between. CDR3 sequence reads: CASSLDSNTGELFF. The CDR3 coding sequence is TGCGCCAGCAGCTTGGATTCCAACACCGGGGAGCTGTTTTTT. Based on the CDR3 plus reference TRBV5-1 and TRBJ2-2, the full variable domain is KAGVTQTPRYLIKTRGQQVTLSCSPISGHRSVSWYQQTPGQGLQFLFEYFSETQRNKGNFPGRFSGRQFSNSRSEMNVSTLELGDSALYLCASSLDSNTGELFFGEGSRLTVL.

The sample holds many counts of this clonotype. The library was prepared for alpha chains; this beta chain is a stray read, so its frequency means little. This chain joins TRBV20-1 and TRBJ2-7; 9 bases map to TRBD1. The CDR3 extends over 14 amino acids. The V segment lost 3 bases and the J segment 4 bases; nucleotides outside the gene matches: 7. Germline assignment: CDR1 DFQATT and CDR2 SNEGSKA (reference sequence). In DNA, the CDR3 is TGCAGTGCTAGCTTGGGACAGGGAGCGTACGAGCAGTACGTC. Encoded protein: CSASLGQGAYEQYV.

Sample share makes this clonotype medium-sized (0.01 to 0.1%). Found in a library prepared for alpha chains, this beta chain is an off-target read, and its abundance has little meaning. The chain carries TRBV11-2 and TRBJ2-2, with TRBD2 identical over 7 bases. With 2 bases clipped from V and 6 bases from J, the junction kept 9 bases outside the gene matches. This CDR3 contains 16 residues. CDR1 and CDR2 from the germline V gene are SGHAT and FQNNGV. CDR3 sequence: CASSLRGDSLPGELFF. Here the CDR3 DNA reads TGTGCCAGCAGCTTACGGGGGGATTCCCTCCCCGGGGAGCTGTTTTTT.

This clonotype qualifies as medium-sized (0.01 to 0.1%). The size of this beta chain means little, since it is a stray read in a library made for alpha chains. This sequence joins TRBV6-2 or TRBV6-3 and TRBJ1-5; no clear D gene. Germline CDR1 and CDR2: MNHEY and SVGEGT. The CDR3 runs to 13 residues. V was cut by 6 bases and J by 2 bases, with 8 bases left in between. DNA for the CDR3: TGTGCCAGCAGCCTGTTGGGCAATCAGCCCCAGCATTTT. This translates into CASSLLGNQPQHF.

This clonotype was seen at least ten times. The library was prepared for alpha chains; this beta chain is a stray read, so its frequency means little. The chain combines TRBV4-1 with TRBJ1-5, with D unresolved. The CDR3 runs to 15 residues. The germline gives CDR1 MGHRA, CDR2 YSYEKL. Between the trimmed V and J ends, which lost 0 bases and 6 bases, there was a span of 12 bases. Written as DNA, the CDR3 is TGCGCCAGCAGCCAAGACGAGGGATGGGCTCAGCCCCAGCATTTT. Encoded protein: CASSQDEGWAQPQHF.